This T cell receptor (beta chain) is from a study of immune cell composition in non-small cell lung cancer. This clone has more than one count but fewer than ten. Assay: immunoSEQ multiplex PCR; the TCRdb copy retains only in-frame clones and omits some. The repertoire includes thousands of clones, approximately 70% of them detected once, and roughly a sixth sits in the top ten. V lost 4 bases and J 9 bases, leaving 16 bases between the germline ends. The CDR3 consists of 14 residues. Germline loops: CDR1 MNHEY, CDR2 SVGAGI. These data were also reused for a study on CD4 T cells in lung cancer. According to that study: A few resected stage I-III patients provided tumor and non-adjacent lung tissue. Before giving blood, patients had received treatments including platinum chemotherapy, some also nivolumab or pembrolizumab.

This TCR came from a human donor with non-small cell lung cancer. The specimen was lung tumor tissue. The chain has TRBV6-5 and TRBJ2-1; the D is unclear. The CDR3 sequence: CASSFDLRRGEQFF. In DNA form, the CDR3 reads TGTGCCAGCAGTTTCGACCTCCGTAGAGGTGAGCAGTTCTTC.